These 10 T cell receptor beta chains came from one sample sequenced in a study of blood T cell repertoires in COVID-19. Measured with immunoSEQ multiplex PCR; TCRdb has only the in-frame clones, and not every one. The sample lists over 250,000 clones, around 89% occurring once. Sequencing used PBMCs or T cells enriched from blood (not recorded which). Source of these receptors: a man between 35 and 55 years old who had recovered from COVID-19.

The chain employs TRBV11-3 and TRBJ1-1; D gene unclear. The CDR3 consists of 15 residues. Germline loops: CDR1 SGHNT, CDR2 YENEEA. Trimming took off 3 bases at V and 1 base at J, with 12 bases between the two ends. The CDR3 loop is CASSFSTQANTEAFF. The CDR3 DNA reads TGTGCCAGCAGCTTCTCAACCCAAGCGAACACTGAAGCTTTCTTT.

The chain has TRBV30 and TRBJ1-1; no clear D gene. V was shortened by 2 bases and J by 1 base, with 8 bases between the two germline ends. The CDR3 sequence is 13 residues long. The V gene's germline CDR1 is GTSNPN and CDR2 SVGIG (reference sequence). In nucleotides, the CDR3 is TGTGCCTGGAGTACCGGGGAGAACACTGAAGCTTTCTTT. Protein product: CAWSTGENTEAFF.

The chain employs TRBV3-1 (or the pseudogene TRBV3-2) and TRBJ2-1; D possibly corresponds to TRBD2 (6 bases). This CDR3 comprises 13 residues. V was clipped by 0 bases and J by 9 bases, with 9 bases between them. The germline V gene has CDR1 LGHDT and CDR2 YNNKEL (reference sequence). DNA for the CDR3: TGTGCCAGCAGCCAAGACCGGGGGACTGAGCAGTTCTTC. Amino acid sequence: CASSQDRGTEQFF.

The chain has TRBV6-4 and TRBJ2-7, with D maybe TRBD1 (6 bases). This CDR3 comprises 15 residues. Trimming took 1 base from V and 2 from J, leaving 12 bases between them. Germline loops: CDR1 MRHNA, CDR2 SNTAGT. The CDR3 loop reads CASSDLTGQTYEQYF. CDR3 coding DNA: TGTGCCAGCAGTGACTTAACAGGACAGACCTACGAGCAGTACTTC.

The chain couples TRBV28 to TRBJ1-2; maybe TRBD1 (5 bases). Trimming pared 6 bases from V and 0 bases from J, leaving 17 bases between. The CDR3 is 16 amino acids. Germline V CDR1 and CDR2: MDHEN, SYDVKM. CDR3 protein: CASRSSLGGANYGYTF. The DNA for the CDR3 is TGTGCCAGCAGATCGTCCCTTGGGGGGGCTAACTATGGCTACACCTTC.

This chain uses TRBV5-4 with TRBJ2-1, with 11 bases aligning to TRBD2. The germline V gene encodes CDR1 SGHNT and CDR2 YYREEE (reference sequence). CDR3 length equals 16 residues. J gave up 8 bases and V 3 bases, and 10 bases lay outside the gene matches. CDR3 sequence: CASSWGTSGGRDEQFF. The CDR3 bases are TGTGCCAGCAGCTGGGGAACTAGCGGGGGTAGAGATGAGCAGTTCTTC.

The rearrangement links TRBV19 to TRBJ2-3; 7 nucleotides align to TRBD1. V lost 4 bases and J lost 3; bases outside the gene matches: 16. The germline CDR1 and CDR2 sequences are LNHDA and SQIVND (reference sequence). CDR3 length: 18 amino acids. CDR3 in DNA: TGTGCCAGTAGTAGGAGATACACAGGGGAAAGGGTGACAGATACGCAGTATTTT. It yields the protein CASSRRYTGERVTDTQYF.

This clone was seen only a few times. V usage is TRBV5-8 and J usage is TRBJ1-6; D possibly corresponds to TRBD1 (5 bases). The CDR3 has 14 residues. The germline gives CDR1 SGHTS, CDR2 YDEGEE. V was cut by 4 bases and J by 7 bases, with 12 bases left in between. The chain's CDR3 is CASSPVTANSPLHF. DNA for the CDR3: TGTGCCAGCAGCCCGGTGACAGCAAATTCACCCCTCCACTTT.

The chain recombines TRBV9 with TRBJ2-5; perhaps TRBD1 as D (7 bases). Trimming removed 0 bases from V and 5 bases from J, with 14 bases in between. CDR1 and CDR2 (germline): SGDLS, YYNGEE. The CDR3 length is 15 residues. The DNA of the CDR3 is TGTGCCAGCAGCGTAGGCGGGACGGACAGGGAGACCCAGTACTTC. Translation gives CASSVGGTDRETQYF.

V usage is TRBV11-3 and J usage is TRBJ1-2; possible D gene TRBD1, 5 bases. The CDR3 is 14 amino acids. Trimming removed 2 bases from V and 3 bases from J, with 10 bases in between. Germline V gives CDR1 SGHNT, CDR2 YENEEA. CDR3 nucleotide sequence: TGTGCCAGCAGCTTACCCGGGACTTACTATGGCTACACCTTC. Translated: CASSLPGTYYGYTF. Looking up the rest from reference TRBV11-3 and TRBJ1-2 gives the full variable domain: EAGVVQSPRYKIIEKKQPVAFWCNPISGHNTLYWYLQNLGQGPELLIRYENEEAVDDSQLPKDRFSAERLKGVDSTLKIQPAELGDSAVYLCASSLPGTYYGYTFGSGTRLTVV.